The rows below give T cell receptor beta chains drawn from one sample of a study of control samples from healthy donors and cancer patients. The protocol was immunoSEQ multiplex PCR, while the TCRdb copy is restricted to in-frame clones and leaves out a portion. The sample shows 85,000 to 95,000 clones, 82% of them seen only once. What was sequenced was blood. The receptor source for this set is a woman aged 60-75 years in good health. Both conserved end residues are part of each CDR3. Fields, in order: CDR3 DNA, CDR3 protein, clone size, D gene, V gene, J gene. D genes are given only for firm matches. Only part of the rows carry a size: once, few, many, or a class if the clone is expanded.

CDR3 DNA: TGTGCCAGCACCCGAATTGGGTCCTACGAGCAGTACTTC; CDR3 protein: CASTRIGSYEQYF; clone size: NA; D gene: NA; V gene: TRBV12-3/TRBV12-4; J gene: TRBJ2-7
CDR3 DNA: TGTGCCAGCAGGCCCGGGACAGGGGCGGGCGAGCAGTACTTC; CDR3 protein: CASRPGTGAGEQYF; clone size: few; D gene: TRBD1; V gene: TRBV2; J gene: TRBJ2-7
CDR3 DNA: TGTGCCAGTAGGAAGACAGCTACGGATTATGAGCAGTTCTTC; CDR3 protein: CASRKTATDYEQFF; clone size: NA; D gene: NA; V gene: TRBV19; J gene: TRBJ2-1
CDR3 DNA: TGTGCCAGTAGTACGTCTGGCTTCTCCTATAATTCACCCCTCCACTTT; CDR3 protein: CASSTSGFSYNSPLHF; clone size: NA; D gene: NA; V gene: TRBV19; J gene: TRBJ1-6
CDR3 DNA: TGTGCCAGCACGGGACAGGGAAACAATCAGCCCCAGCATTTT; CDR3 protein: CASTGQGNNQPQHF; clone size: NA; D gene: TRBD1; V gene: TRBV2; J gene: TRBJ1-5
CDR3 DNA: TGTGCCAGCAGTTACGGTAGAGGTTCACCCCTCCACTTT; CDR3 protein: CASSYGRGSPLHF; clone size: NA; D gene: NA; V gene: TRBV6-5; J gene: TRBJ1-6
CDR3 DNA: TGTGCCAGCAGTTATTCACAGACAAAGAGCTCCTATAATTCACCCCTCCACTTT; CDR3 protein: CASSYSQTKSSYNSPLHF; clone size: NA; D gene: NA; V gene: TRBV6-2/TRBV6-3; J gene: TRBJ1-6
CDR3 DNA: TGTGCCAGTAGCCCTCTAGCGGGGGGTGCCGGGGAGCTGTTTTTT; CDR3 protein: CASSPLAGGAGELFF; clone size: NA; D gene: TRBD2; V gene: TRBV7-7; J gene: TRBJ2-2
CDR3 DNA: TGTGCCAGCAGTCAGGCTGACGGACTAGCCCTCAAGGGGGAGCTGTTTTTT; CDR3 protein: CASSQADGLALKGELFF; clone size: NA; D gene: TRBD2; V gene: TRBV28; J gene: TRBJ2-2
CDR3 DNA: TGCGCCAGCAGCTTGGACCCCCTTAGCGGGACGAATGAGCAGTTCTTC; CDR3 protein: CASSLDPLSGTNEQFF; clone size: once; D gene: TRBD2; V gene: TRBV5-1; J gene: TRBJ2-1
CDR3 DNA: TGTGCCAGCAGTGAAGCGTCGGGCAGGGGAGCGCAGTATTTT; CDR3 protein: CASSEASGRGAQYF; clone size: NA; D gene: NA; V gene: TRBV6-1; J gene: TRBJ2-3
CDR3 DNA: TGTGCTAGTGCCAACACGGGACAGGGTCGGTCCTATGGCTACACCTTC; CDR3 protein: CASANTGQGRSYGYTF; clone size: NA; D gene: TRBD1; V gene: TRBV12-5; J gene: TRBJ1-2
CDR3 DNA: TGTGCCAGCACGGCGGCCTACGAGCAGTACTTC; CDR3 protein: CASTAAYEQYF; clone size: NA; D gene: NA; V gene: TRBV12-3/TRBV12-4; J gene: TRBJ2-7
CDR3 DNA: TGCGCCAGCAGCCACACCGGGGCCGATCAGCCCCAGCATTTT; CDR3 protein: CASSHTGADQPQHF; clone size: NA; D gene: NA; V gene: TRBV4-1; J gene: TRBJ1-5
CDR3 DNA: TGTGCCAGCTCACCACTATGGACAGGGAACGAGGCGACCCAGTACTTC; CDR3 protein: CASSPLWTGNEATQYF; clone size: NA; D gene: TRBD1; V gene: TRBV18; J gene: TRBJ2-5
CDR3 DNA: TGTGCCAGCAGCTCCCGGGACAGGAGGCCTGAGCAGTTCTTC; CDR3 protein: CASSSRDRRPEQFF; clone size: NA; D gene: TRBD1; V gene: TRBV5-5; J gene: TRBJ2-1
CDR3 DNA: TGTGCCATCAGTCCGAGGGGACAGGGTTTGAACACTGAAGCTTTCTTT; CDR3 protein: CAISPRGQGLNTEAFF; clone size: NA; D gene: TRBD1; V gene: TRBV10-3; J gene: TRBJ1-1
CDR3 DNA: TGTGCCAGCAGCTTAGAGGTGGGAGAAACTGGAAACACCATATATTTT; CDR3 protein: CASSLEVGETGNTIYF; clone size: NA; D gene: NA; V gene: TRBV7-2; J gene: TRBJ1-3
CDR3 DNA: TGTGCCAGCAGTGATCTTAGGGGGTCTGGAAACACCATATATTTT; CDR3 protein: CASSDLRGSGNTIYF; clone size: NA; D gene: NA; V gene: TRBV6-1; J gene: TRBJ1-3
CDR3 DNA: TGTGCCAGCAGACCAGGGGGCGCCTTGAACACTGAAGCTTTCTTT; CDR3 protein: CASRPGGALNTEAFF; clone size: once; D gene: TRBD1; V gene: TRBV28; J gene: TRBJ1-1
CDR3 DNA: TGTGCCAGCTCACCTCAAAGGACTAGCGCGAACAATGAGCAGTTCTTC; CDR3 protein: CASSPQRTSANNEQFF; clone size: NA; D gene: TRBD2; V gene: TRBV18; J gene: TRBJ2-1
CDR3 DNA: TGTGCCAGCAGCCCTGGGGTAGCGGGAGTGGGGGAGCAGTACTTC; CDR3 protein: CASSPGVAGVGEQYF; clone size: NA; D gene: TRBD2; V gene: TRBV3-1/TRBV3-2; J gene: TRBJ2-7
CDR3 DNA: TGTGCCAGCAGTTCCCCCTTGACAGGGAAGCCCCAGCATTTT; CDR3 protein: CASSSPLTGKPQHF; clone size: NA; D gene: TRBD1; V gene: TRBV27; J gene: TRBJ1-5
CDR3 DNA: TGTGCCAGCAGCCAAGCCGCCGGCAGGGGAAATTCACCCCTCCACTTT; CDR3 protein: CASSQAAGRGNSPLHF; clone size: NA; D gene: NA; V gene: TRBV4-2; J gene: TRBJ1-6
CDR3 DNA: TGTGCCAGTAGGGATAGCAATCAGCCCCAGCATTTT; CDR3 protein: CASRDSNQPQHF; clone size: once; D gene: NA; V gene: TRBV19; J gene: TRBJ1-5
CDR3 DNA: TGTGCCAGCAGCTTAGCAGGGGGAGCCTACAATGAGCAGTTCTTC; CDR3 protein: CASSLAGGAYNEQFF; clone size: NA; D gene: NA; V gene: TRBV11-1; J gene: TRBJ2-1
CDR3 DNA: TGTGCCAGCAGCCCTCGACAGTATAATTCACCCCTCCACTTT; CDR3 protein: CASSPRQYNSPLHF; clone size: NA; D gene: NA; V gene: TRBV7-9; J gene: TRBJ1-6
CDR3 DNA: TGTGCCAGCAGCAATAGCGGGAGCCACACCGGGGAGCTGTTTTTT; CDR3 protein: CASSNSGSHTGELFF; clone size: NA; D gene: TRBD2; V gene: TRBV6-5; J gene: TRBJ2-2
CDR3 DNA: TGTGCCAGCTCACCACTACCCAGCGACGGCTACGAGCAGTACTTC; CDR3 protein: CASSPLPSDGYEQYF; clone size: NA; D gene: NA; V gene: TRBV18; J gene: TRBJ2-7
CDR3 DNA: TGTGCCAGCAGCTTAATAGGCGACAATCAGCCCCAGCATTTT; CDR3 protein: CASSLIGDNQPQHF; clone size: once; D gene: NA; V gene: TRBV7-9; J gene: TRBJ1-5
CDR3 DNA: TGTGCCAGCAGCAAACAGGGGGACAGCTATGGCTACACCTTC; CDR3 protein: CASSKQGDSYGYTF; clone size: NA; D gene: NA; V gene: TRBV21-1; J gene: TRBJ1-2
CDR3 DNA: TGTGCCAGCAGCTTAGGAGGACTAGCGGGAGTGGGAAATGAGCAGTTCTTC; CDR3 protein: CASSLGGLAGVGNEQFF; clone size: NA; D gene: TRBD2; V gene: TRBV11-3; J gene: TRBJ2-1
CDR3 DNA: TGTGCCAGTAGTATAGACCGCGGGGGGGCCCTCAAAAACATTCAGTACTTC; CDR3 protein: CASSIDRGGALKNIQYF; clone size: NA; D gene: TRBD2; V gene: TRBV19; J gene: TRBJ2-4
CDR3 DNA: TGTGCCAGCAGCCCGGGCCCTGAATCCGGGAATAGTCATTTT; CDR3 protein: CASSPGPESGNSHF; clone size: few; D gene: NA; V gene: TRBV3-1/TRBV3-2; J gene: TRBJ1-3
CDR3 DNA: TGTGCCAGCAGCGGTCAGGGGGGAGGGTCTGAAAAACTGTTTTTT; CDR3 protein: CASSGQGGGSEKLFF; clone size: NA; D gene: TRBD1; V gene: TRBV6-5; J gene: TRBJ1-4
CDR3 DNA: TGTGCCAGTAATCCGACAGGGGACTATGGCTACACCTTC; CDR3 protein: CASNPTGDYGYTF; clone size: NA; D gene: TRBD1; V gene: TRBV19; J gene: TRBJ1-2
CDR3 DNA: TGTGCCAGCAGTGAATCCGGGACAGGGTTTGGCTACACCTTC; CDR3 protein: CASSESGTGFGYTF; clone size: NA; D gene: TRBD1; V gene: TRBV6-1; J gene: TRBJ1-2
CDR3 DNA: TGTGCCAGCAGTTTTGGAGGGGCGGCTTCCTACGAGCAGTACTTC; CDR3 protein: CASSFGGAASYEQYF; clone size: once; D gene: NA; V gene: TRBV6-2/TRBV6-3; J gene: TRBJ2-7
CDR3 DNA: TGTGCCAGCAGCCAAGTTGAGAAGGGAGGCGGAAACACCATATATTTT; CDR3 protein: CASSQVEKGGGNTIYF; clone size: NA; D gene: NA; V gene: TRBV3-1/TRBV3-2; J gene: TRBJ1-3
CDR3 DNA: TGTGCCAGTAGTTCTCGGTCAGGCGGGGAGCAGTACTTC; CDR3 protein: CASSSRSGGEQYF; clone size: few; D gene: NA; V gene: TRBV19; J gene: TRBJ2-7
CDR3 DNA: TGTGCCAGTAGTAATAGTTACTCTGGGGCCAACGTCCTGACTTTC; CDR3 protein: CASSNSYSGANVLTF; clone size: NA; D gene: NA; V gene: TRBV19; J gene: TRBJ2-6
CDR3 DNA: TGTGCCAGCAGCCAAGGGCCCAGCGGGGGACCCACAGATACGCAGTATTTT; CDR3 protein: CASSQGPSGGPTDTQYF; clone size: once; D gene: TRBD2; V gene: TRBV3-1/TRBV3-2; J gene: TRBJ2-3
CDR3 DNA: TGTGCCAGCAGTGAGGTCAGCTCTGGGGCCAACGTCCTGACTTTC; CDR3 protein: CASSEVSSGANVLTF; clone size: NA; D gene: NA; V gene: TRBV6-1; J gene: TRBJ2-6
CDR3 DNA: TGTGCCAGCAACCAGGGACAGAGCTCCTACAATGAGCAGTTCTTC; CDR3 protein: CASNQGQSSYNEQFF; clone size: NA; D gene: TRBD1; V gene: TRBV2; J gene: TRBJ2-1
CDR3 DNA: TGCGCCAGCAGTTCGTTAGGGACAGCTCCGAACACCGGGGAGCTGTTTTTT; CDR3 protein: CASSSLGTAPNTGELFF; clone size: NA; D gene: TRBD1; V gene: TRBV10-2; J gene: TRBJ2-2
CDR3 DNA: TGTGCCAGCAGCTTAGTACAGGGGAATTCACCCCTCCACTTT; CDR3 protein: CASSLVQGNSPLHF; clone size: NA; D gene: TRBD1; V gene: TRBV7-8; J gene: TRBJ1-6
CDR3 DNA: TGTGCCAGCAGCCATACCAGCGGGGGGTACAGGGATACGCAGTATTTT; CDR3 protein: CASSHTSGGYRDTQYF; clone size: NA; D gene: TRBD2; V gene: TRBV7-2; J gene: TRBJ2-3
CDR3 DNA: TGTGCCAGCAGACGAAAAACCGGGACACCCAATAATTCACCCCTCCACTTT; CDR3 protein: CASRRKTGTPNNSPLHF; clone size: NA; D gene: NA; V gene: TRBV3-1/TRBV3-2; J gene: TRBJ1-6
CDR3 DNA: TGTGCCAGCAGCCTAGATTCTGGGGCCAACGTCCTGACTTTC; CDR3 protein: CASSLDSGANVLTF; clone size: NA; D gene: NA; V gene: TRBV7-2; J gene: TRBJ2-6
CDR3 DNA: TGTGCCAGCAGCTTAGTCGGGGGGATCCAAGAGACCCAGTACTTC; CDR3 protein: CASSLVGGIQETQYF; clone size: few; D gene: TRBD2; V gene: TRBV7-2; J gene: TRBJ2-5
CDR3 DNA: TGTGCCAGCAGCCCATGGGACAGTCCTATGGACGAGCAGTACTTC; CDR3 protein: CASSPWDSPMDEQYF; clone size: many; D gene: TRBD1; V gene: TRBV11-2; J gene: TRBJ2-7